Shown below are 15 T cell receptor beta chains from a single sample sequenced in a study of read filtering for tumor transcriptome and immune sequencing (dated by TCRdb to the early 2020s). Sequenced on an Illumina HiSeq 4000. TCR libraries were constructed from 400 ng RNA using the Immunoverse kit, and molecular barcoded adaptors covering alpha/delta and beta/gamma chains were employed. Through fastp at Q25 and MiXCR, TCRdb rebuilt clones from the public reads, retaining in-frame beta chains. All rows with the same CDR3 protein become a single entry with the most common DNA and genes. The sample table records 60,000 or so distinct CDR3 sequences; 15% to 20% of these occur just once. The ten largest clones capture approximately 11% of the sample. The specimen sequenced was a population of CD138-negative cells sorted from bone marrow. The cell subset or site label corresponds to: bone marrow mononuclear cells depleted of CD138+ plasma/myeloma cells by negative magnetic selection. The receptor set was obtained from a donor aged 40 or older with multiple myeloma.

This sequence joins TRBV20-1 and TRBJ2-7; unclear D gene. Germline assignment: CDR1 DFQATT and CDR2 SNEGSKA (reference sequence). The CDR3 totals 12 residues. Trimming left V 0 bases short and J 7 bases short, with 10 bases between. The CDR3 DNA follows: TGCAGTGCTAGAGAATACCGCAGGGAGCAGTACTTC. Amino acids: CSAREYRREQYF.

This clonotype showed up many times. The chain joins TRBV11-2 to TRBJ2-7; the D gene is possibly TRBD2 (5 bases). Germline assignment: CDR1 SGHAT and CDR2 FQNNGV. The CDR3 is 13 amino acids. V was shortened by 2 bases and J by 3 bases, with 8 bases between the two germline ends. CDR3 amino acids: CASSLQLVYEQYF. The CDR3 DNA is TGTGCCAGCAGCTTACAACTAGTCTACGAGCAGTACTTC.

This clonotype was detected ten times or more. This sequence joins TRBV6-2 or TRBV6-3 and TRBJ2-1; the D is unclear. V lost 11 bases and J lost 8, with 10 bases in between. The germline CDR1 and CDR2 sequences are MNHEY and SVGEGT. This CDR3 has 10 residues. The CDR3, as DNA: TGTGCCTCTGGGCTCTATGAGCAGTTCTTC. The encoded protein is CASGLYEQFF.

Ten or more counts support this clonotype. This chain joins TRBV14 and TRBJ2-1; TRBD2 is a possible D gene (5 bases). CDR1 and CDR2 from the germline V gene are SGHDN and FVKESK. The germline V and J ends were trimmed by 0 bases and 3 bases, with 12 bases remaining between them. The CDR3 is 16 residues long. This CDR3 is CASSQDPLAYYNEQFF. In DNA, the CDR3 is TGTGCCAGCAGCCAAGATCCCCTAGCCTACTACAATGAGCAGTTCTTC.

This clonotype was observed many times. The rearrangement joins TRBV3-1 to TRBJ2-7; the D gene is possibly TRBD1 (6 bases). V was shortened by 2 bases and J by 0 bases, with 14 bases between the two germline ends. CDR1 LGHDT and CDR2 YNNKEL come from the germline V gene (reference sequence). The CDR3 is 16 residues long. The CDR3 sequence: CASSQSRDTRSYEQYF. In DNA, the CDR3 is TGTGCCAGCAGCCAATCCCGGGACACCCGCTCCTACGAGCAGTACTTC.

With regard to this clonotype: This may be a read error: a much more frequent sequence differs by one nucleotide. The chain is built from TRBV20-1 and TRBJ2-1; D is unresolved. The CDR3 loop spans 12 amino acids. Germline lookup yields CDR1 DFQATT and CDR2 SNEGSKA (reference sequence). The CDR3 loop reads CSAKLPTDEPFF. The CDR3 DNA follows: TGCAGTGCTAAACTCCCTACTGATGAGCCGTTCTTC.

This clonotype was observed at least ten times. The J gene is TRBJ2-7, the V gene TRBV6-2 or TRBV6-3; 7 nucleotides align to TRBD1. The CDR3 runs 15 residues. Germline V gives CDR1 MNHEY, CDR2 SVGEGT. V shed 4 bases and J 2 bases; nucleotides not matched to a gene: 8. The CDR3 reads CASSSATGNAYEQYF. CDR3 bases: TGTGCCAGCAGTTCGGCGACAGGGAACGCCTACGAGCAGTACTTC.

This clonotype was detected a few times. This chain joins TRBV4-1 and TRBJ2-7; D might be TRBD1 (5 bases). Trimming cost V 1 base and J 2 bases, with 12 bases left between them. This CDR3 comprises 15 residues. CDR1 and CDR2 (germline): MGHRA, YSYEKL. As DNA, the CDR3 is TGCGCCAGCAGCCAAGCGACAGAGAACCCCTACGAGCAGTACTTC. Translating it yields CASSQATENPYEQYF.

Turning to this clonotype: It differs at one base from a far larger clone, so likely a read error. The chain employs TRBV12-3 or TRBV12-4 and TRBJ2-1; 7 bases map to TRBD1. The CDR3 spans 15 residues. CDR3 region: CASSWGQTSYNEQLF. As DNA, the CDR3 is TGTGCCAGCAGCTGGGGACAGACCTCCTACAATGAGCAGCTCTTC.

This clonotype was counted many times. This chain joins TRBV3-1 and TRBJ2-7, with D perhaps being TRBD1 or TRBD2 (5 bases each). Germline V CDR1 and CDR2: LGHDT, YNNKEL (reference sequence). The V end lost 3 bases, the J end lost 2 bases, and 11 bases lay between the germline ends. This CDR3 has 14 residues. CDR3: CASSHWDVPYEQYF. For the CDR3, the DNA is TGTGCCAGCAGCCATTGGGACGTCCCCTACGAGCAGTACTTC.

At least ten counts were recorded for this clonotype. Possible read error: a much larger clone is one base away. The chain is built from TRBV14 and TRBJ2-1, with 8 bases matching TRBD2. This CDR3 is 15 amino acids long. Germline CDR1 SGHDN, CDR2 FVKESK. CDR3: CAGSYFAGGSNEQFF. CDR3 DNA sequence: TGTGCCGGCAGCTATTTTGCGGGGGGCTCGAATGAGCAGTTCTTC.

This clonotype was detected ten times or more. The J gene is TRBJ2-7, the V gene TRBV5-6, with D perhaps being TRBD1 or TRBD2 (7 bases each). With 2 bases removed from V and 5 bases from J, the gap between germline ends came to 14 bases. CDR1 and CDR2 from the germline V gene are SGHDT and YYEEEE. This CDR3 has 14 amino acids. The CDR3 DNA follows: TGTGCCAGCAGCTTTCCAGGGGGAGGGAACGAGCAGTACTTC. Translated, it gives CASSFPGGGNEQYF.

The rearrangement uses TRBV7-9 and TRBJ2-1; D is ambiguous. Germline V gene lookup returns CDR1 SEHNR and CDR2 FQNEAQ (reference sequence). V shed 6 bases and J shed 8 bases, with 11 bases lying between them. There are 12 residues in the CDR3. The CDR3 sequence is CASRVSGDEQFF. For the CDR3, the DNA is TGTGCCAGCAGGGTCTCTGGGGATGAGCAGTTCTTC.

With respect to this clonotype: A much larger clonotype is one base distant, so this may be a read error. A read error is likely, as this CDR3 ends without the conserved phenylalanine or tryptophan. The V call is TRBV12-3 or TRBV12-4, the J call TRBJ2-1; TRBD2 matches at 10 bases. The V segment lost 1 base and the J segment 5 bases; nucleotides outside the gene matches: 2. This CDR3 comprises 15 residues. In nucleotides, the CDR3 is TGTGCCAGCAGTTTAGACGGACTAGCGGACAATGAGCAGTTCTCC. Residues: CASSLDGLADNEQFS.

This clonotype was detected only a few times. The chain combines TRBV10-3 with TRBJ1-5; D not certain. Germline-derived CDR1 and CDR2 are ENHRY and SYGVKD. The ends were cut back, 3 bases at V and 0 bases at J, with 9 bases in the middle. The CDR3 runs 15 residues. The CDR3 bases are TGTGCCATCAGTGAATTAGGGAATAGCAATCAGCCCCAGCATTTT. Its translation is CAISELGNSNQPQHF.